This T cell receptor beta chain was observed in a study of T cells in Graves' hyperthyroidism and ophthalmopathy. Study outcomes and limitations: It was a median about 6.5 months before onset that the model predicted ophthalmopathy. Ophthalmopathy stood apart from stable hyperthyroidism in a 13 V-J model. In the blood, most expanded thyroid clonotypes above 0.001 appeared as well.

Patients having uncontrolled infection, another autoimmune disease, pregnancy or lactation were not included. RNA transcripts yielded amplified TCR beta CDR3 regions. Initially, a first-round RT-PCR of the TCR CDR3 employed the HTBI primer set. Each CDR3 protein is one row after TCRdb ran MiXCR on the multiplex PCR reads. The sample holds around 350,000 distinct CDR3 sequences, about 18% seen once. This CDR3 has 13 residues. Trimming at V came to 5 bases and at J to 7 bases, leaving 5 bases not matched to a gene. Germline CDR1 and CDR2: MNHEY and SVGAGI. The table lists this clonotype with many counts. The target antigen is unknown.

The sequence was obtained from a woman in her late teens or twenties with Graves' hyperthyroidism. Sequenced: blood. V and J are TRBV6-5 and TRBJ2-7; 10 nucleotides align to TRBD1. CDR3 sequence reads: CASSRQGAGEQYF. The CDR3 DNA sequence: TGTGCCAGCAGTCGACAGGGGGCTGGGGAGCAGTACTTC.